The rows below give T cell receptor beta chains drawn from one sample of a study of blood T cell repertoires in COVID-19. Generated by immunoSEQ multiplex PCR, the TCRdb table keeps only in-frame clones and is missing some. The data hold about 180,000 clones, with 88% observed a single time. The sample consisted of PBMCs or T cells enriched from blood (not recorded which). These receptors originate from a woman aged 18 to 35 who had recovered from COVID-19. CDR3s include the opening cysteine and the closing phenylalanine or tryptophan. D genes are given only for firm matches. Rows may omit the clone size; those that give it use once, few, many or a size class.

TGCAGTGCCGCGCGAGATACGCAGTATTTT	CSAARDTQYF	.	.	TRBV20-1	TRBJ2-3
TGTGCCAGCACCCCGGGACAGGGATATCAGCCCCAGCATTTT	CASTPGQGYQPQHF	.	TRBD1	TRBV28	TRBJ1-5
TGTGCCAGCAGCTACCGGGACAGAGATTCACCCCTCCACTTT	CASSYRDRDSPLHF	.	TRBD1	TRBV2	TRBJ1-6
TGCGCCAGCAGATTTGGGGGGGCAAGCTCCTACAATGAGCAGTTCTTC	CASRFGGASSYNEQFF	.	.	TRBV10-2	TRBJ2-1
TGCGCCAGCAGCCCGCAGGGATTCGGGACAGATACGCAGTATTTT	CASSPQGFGTDTQYF	.	.	TRBV4-1	TRBJ2-3
TGTGCCAGCAATCAGGGAGGATACCAAGAGACCCAGTACTTC	CASNQGGYQETQYF	.	.	TRBV11-2	TRBJ2-5
TGTGCCAGCAAGACAGGAGCTAACTATGGCTACACCTTC	CASKTGANYGYTF	.	.	TRBV6-5	TRBJ1-2
TGTGCCTGGAGTGTTAGGAGAACGGCAGACGAGCAGTACTTC	CAWSVRRTADEQYF	.	.	TRBV30	TRBJ2-7
TGTGCCAGCAGCTTGGAGGGGAGGATGGGGAGGGAAAAACTGTTTTTT	CASSLEGRMGREKLFF	.	.	TRBV5-5	TRBJ1-4
TGTGCCAGCAGCTTAAGCCCCGGTAGCGGGGGCGAGACCCAGTACTTC	CASSLSPGSGGETQYF	.	TRBD2	TRBV11-2	TRBJ2-5
TGTGCCAGCAGCCGACAGGGAATAACCTACGAGCAGTACTTC	CASSRQGITYEQYF	.	TRBD1	TRBV5-4	TRBJ2-7
TGTGCCAGCTCACCGTTCCGGGACACGGGTGAGACCCAGTACTTC	CASSPFRDTGETQYF	.	.	TRBV18	TRBJ2-5
TGTGCCAGCAGTGAATTAGCAGGGGGCTATGGCTACACCTTC	CASSELAGGYGYTF	.	TRBD1	TRBV2	TRBJ1-2
TGTGCCAGCTCACCAGTGGGGGGGAGCTCCTACGAGCAGTACTTC	CASSPVGGSSYEQYF	.	TRBD2	TRBV18	TRBJ2-7
TGCGCCAGCAGCAACCGAACGGGACTCTTGAACACTGAAGCTTTCTTT	CASSNRTGLLNTEAFF	few	.	TRBV4-1	TRBJ1-1
TGTGCCAGTAGTATGACAGGGGGACATGGCTACACCTTC	CASSMTGGHGYTF	.	TRBD1	TRBV19	TRBJ1-2